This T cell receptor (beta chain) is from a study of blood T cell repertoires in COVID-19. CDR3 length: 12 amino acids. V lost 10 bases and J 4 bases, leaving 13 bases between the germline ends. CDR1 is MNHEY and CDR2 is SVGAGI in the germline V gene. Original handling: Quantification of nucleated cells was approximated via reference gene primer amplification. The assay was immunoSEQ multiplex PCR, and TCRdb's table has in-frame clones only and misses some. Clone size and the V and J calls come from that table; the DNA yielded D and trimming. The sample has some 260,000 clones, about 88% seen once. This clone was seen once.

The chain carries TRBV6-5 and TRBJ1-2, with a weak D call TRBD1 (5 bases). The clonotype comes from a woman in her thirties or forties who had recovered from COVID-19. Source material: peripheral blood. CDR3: CAIGGTTYGYTF. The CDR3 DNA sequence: TGTGCCATCGGGGGGACGACCTATGGCTACACCTTC.